This is a list of T cell receptor beta chains from one sample in a study of PD-1 blockade in mismatch repair-deficient tumors. The protocol was immunoSEQ multiplex PCR, while the TCRdb copy is restricted to in-frame clones and leaves out a portion. Among tens of thousands of clones listed, approximately 84% were seen once. The sample was peripheral blood, taken approximately 18 weeks after starting pembrolizumab. All receptors derive from an adult with mismatch repair-deficient cancer. CDR3s include the opening cysteine and the closing phenylalanine or tryptophan. D genes are given only for firm matches. Expanded clones get a size class; other rows say once, few or many, or leave the size out.

clone_size j_call d_call v_call cdr3_aa cdr3_nt
once TRBJ2-7 . TRBV9 CASSVGAVPSYEQYF TGTGCCAGCAGCGTAGGGGCAGTTCCCTCCTACGAGCAGTACTTC
. TRBJ2-1 . TRBV9 CASSVGQGPYDEQFF TGTGCCAGCAGCGTAGGGCAGGGTCCCTACGATGAGCAGTTCTTC
few TRBJ1-2 . TRBV10-3 CAITLGTRAGGYTF TGTGCCATCACCCTGGGGACCAGGGCGGGTGGCTACACCTTC
. TRBJ2-7 TRBD2 TRBV7-2 CASSSTGPSTSGSYEQYF TGTGCCAGCAGTTCAACGGGACCGTCGACTAGCGGATCCTACGAGCAGTACTTC
. TRBJ2-3 TRBD2 TRBV2 CASNFGGGGTDTQYF TGTGCCAGCAATTTCGGGGGCGGGGGGACAGATACGCAGTATTTT
. TRBJ1-1 . TRBV19 CASHSQGMNTEAFF TGTGCCAGCCACTCCCAGGGAATGAACACTGAAGCTTTCTTT
. TRBJ2-5 TRBD1 TRBV28 CASSFTDRVETQYF TGTGCCAGCAGTTTCACGGACAGGGTAGAGACCCAGTACTTC
once TRBJ2-5 . TRBV21-1 CASSNLAGAETQYF TGTGCCAGCAGCAATTTAGCGGGAGCTGAGACCCAGTACTTC
. TRBJ2-3 . TRBV7-9 CASSLGSSVTDTQYF TGTGCCAGCAGCTTAGGATCAAGCGTTACAGATACGCAGTATTTT
. TRBJ2-4 TRBD1 TRBV18 CASSPERGRNIQYF TGTGCCAGCTCACCAGAGAGGGGGCGGAACATTCAGTACTTC
. TRBJ2-7 TRBD1 TRBV11-3 CASSTGQAVVNYEQYF TGTGCCAGCAGCACTGGACAGGCCGTAGTGAACTACGAGCAGTACTTC
. TRBJ2-3 . TRBV5-5 CASSLGREGLTDTQYF TGTGCCAGCAGTCTAGGAAGGGAAGGTCTAACAGATACGCAGTATTTT
. TRBJ2-7 . TRBV5-4 CASSLVGGLSYEQYF TGTGCCAGCAGCTTGGTTGGGGGTCTCTCCTACGAGCAGTACTTC
. TRBJ2-3 . TRBV5-1 CASSFGYEFTDTQYF TGCGCCAGCAGCTTTGGTTATGAGTTCACAGATACGCAGTATTTT
. TRBJ2-1 . TRBV4-1 CASSLSYNEQFF TGCGCCAGCAGCCTTTCGTACAATGAGCAGTTCTTC
. TRBJ1-1 . TRBV19 CASSMTGWGNTEAFF TGTGCCAGTAGTATGACAGGATGGGGGAACACTGAAGCTTTCTTT
. TRBJ2-7 . TRBV5-6 CASSLAGRDHYEQYF TGTGCCAGCAGCTTGGCGGGTAGGGACCACTACGAGCAGTACTTC
once TRBJ1-5 . TRBV13 CASSLQGTDQPQHF TGTGCCAGCAGCTTACAGGGAACTGATCAGCCCCAGCATTTT
. TRBJ2-2 TRBD2 TRBV4-3 CASSQEWPSGRARDTGELFF TGCGCCAGCAGCCAAGAGTGGCCTAGCGGGAGGGCCAGGGACACCGGGGAGCTGTTTTTT
. TRBJ1-2 TRBD1 TRBV7-8 CASSQRADRVVWYGYTF TGTGCCAGCAGCCAACGAGCGGACAGGGTCGTTTGGTATGGCTACACCTTC
few TRBJ2-7 . TRBV14 CASSWGPYEQYF TGTGCCAGCAGCTGGGGACCGTACGAGCAGTACTTC
few TRBJ2-2 . TRBV27 CASSLSGLTGELFF TGTGCCAGCAGTTTATCGGGCTTGACCGGGGAGCTGTTTTTT
few TRBJ2-7 TRBD1 TRBV19 CASSTTGASFYEQYF TGTGCCAGTAGCACGACAGGGGCCTCCTTCTACGAGCAGTACTTC
. TRBJ2-7 TRBD1 TRBV19 CASSPGQDYEQYF TGTGCCAGTAGTCCCGGACAGGACTACGAGCAGTACTTC
. TRBJ2-1 TRBD2 TRBV7-8 CASSLTGTSGTYEQFF TGTGCCAGCAGCTTAACCGGGACTAGCGGGACCTATGAGCAGTTCTTC
few TRBJ2-2 TRBD2 TRBV19 CASSNSGSVTGELFF TGTGCCAGTAGTAACAGCGGGAGCGTTACCGGGGAGCTGTTTTTT
few TRBJ2-1 . TRBV7-3 CASSADLSSYNEQFF TGTGCCAGCAGCGCCGACCTGAGCTCCTACAATGAGCAGTTCTTC